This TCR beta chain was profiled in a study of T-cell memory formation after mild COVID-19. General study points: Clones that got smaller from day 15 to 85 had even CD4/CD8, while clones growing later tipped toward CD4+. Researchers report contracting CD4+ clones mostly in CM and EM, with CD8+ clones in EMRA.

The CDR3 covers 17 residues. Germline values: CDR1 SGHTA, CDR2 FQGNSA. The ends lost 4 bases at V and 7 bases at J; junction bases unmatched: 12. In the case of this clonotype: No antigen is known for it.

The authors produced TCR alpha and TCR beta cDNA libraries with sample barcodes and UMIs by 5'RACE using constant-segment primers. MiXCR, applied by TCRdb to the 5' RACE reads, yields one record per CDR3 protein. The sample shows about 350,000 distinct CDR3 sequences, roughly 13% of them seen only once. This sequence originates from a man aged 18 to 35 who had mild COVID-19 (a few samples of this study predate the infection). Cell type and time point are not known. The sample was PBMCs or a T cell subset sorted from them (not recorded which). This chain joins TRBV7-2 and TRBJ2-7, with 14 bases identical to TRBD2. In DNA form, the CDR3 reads TGTGCCAGCAGCTCCGCCCCAGGACTAGCGGGGGGAGGGGAGCAGTACTTC. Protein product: CASSSAPGLAGGGEQYF.